Below are 4 T cell receptor beta chains sequenced from a single sample in a study of blood T cell repertoires in COVID-19. Clones were sequenced by immunoSEQ multiplex PCR, and TCRdb holds only the in-frame ones, with some missing. The sample records 85,000 to 95,000 clones, around nine tenths being singletons. The specimen was peripheral blood. These receptors were collected from a woman between 50 and 59 years old in a cohort sampled during active COVID-19.

This clone was detected once. The genes are TRBV7-9 and TRBJ2-1; the D gene is possibly TRBD1 (6 bases). The CDR3 runs to 14 residues. In germline, CDR1 is SEHNR, CDR2 FQNEAQ (reference sequence). The V and J ends lost 4 bases and 4 bases respectively, with 11 bases between them. CDR3 protein: CASSSTGQYNEQFF. CDR3 DNA: TGTGCCAGCAGCTCAACCGGACAGTACAATGAGCAGTTCTTC.

This chain connects TRBV15 to TRBJ2-5, with D possibly matching TRBD2 (6 bases). Per germline, CDR1 LNHNV and CDR2 YYDKDF (reference sequence). V was trimmed by 3 bases and J by 3 bases, leaving 11 bases between them. This CDR3 is 14 amino acids long. CDR3 DNA: TGTGCCACCAGCAGCAGACTAGGAGAAGAGACCCAGTACTTC. It yields the protein CATSSRLGEETQYF.

The CDR3 coding sequence is TGTGCCAGCAGCCTAGGACTAGCAAACACCGGGGAGCTGTTTTTT. Encoded protein: CASSLGLANTGELFF. The chain is built from TRBV7-2 and TRBJ2-2, with 8 bases matching TRBD2. CDR3 length equals 15 residues. Unmatched junction bases numbered 4, after V lost 5 bases and J lost 2 bases. CDR1 and CDR2 from the germline V gene are SGHTA and FQGNSA.

CDR3 sequence: CASSFLGVRETQYF. The CDR3 coding sequence is TGTGCCAGCAGCTTCCTCGGGGTTAGGGAGACCCAGTACTTC. The rearrangement joins TRBV7-9 to TRBJ2-5, with D possibly being TRBD2 (5 bases). The CDR3 is 14 residues long. Germline V CDR1 and CDR2: SEHNR, FQNEAQ (reference sequence). The V end lost 3 bases, the J end lost 5 bases, and 13 bases lay between the germline ends.